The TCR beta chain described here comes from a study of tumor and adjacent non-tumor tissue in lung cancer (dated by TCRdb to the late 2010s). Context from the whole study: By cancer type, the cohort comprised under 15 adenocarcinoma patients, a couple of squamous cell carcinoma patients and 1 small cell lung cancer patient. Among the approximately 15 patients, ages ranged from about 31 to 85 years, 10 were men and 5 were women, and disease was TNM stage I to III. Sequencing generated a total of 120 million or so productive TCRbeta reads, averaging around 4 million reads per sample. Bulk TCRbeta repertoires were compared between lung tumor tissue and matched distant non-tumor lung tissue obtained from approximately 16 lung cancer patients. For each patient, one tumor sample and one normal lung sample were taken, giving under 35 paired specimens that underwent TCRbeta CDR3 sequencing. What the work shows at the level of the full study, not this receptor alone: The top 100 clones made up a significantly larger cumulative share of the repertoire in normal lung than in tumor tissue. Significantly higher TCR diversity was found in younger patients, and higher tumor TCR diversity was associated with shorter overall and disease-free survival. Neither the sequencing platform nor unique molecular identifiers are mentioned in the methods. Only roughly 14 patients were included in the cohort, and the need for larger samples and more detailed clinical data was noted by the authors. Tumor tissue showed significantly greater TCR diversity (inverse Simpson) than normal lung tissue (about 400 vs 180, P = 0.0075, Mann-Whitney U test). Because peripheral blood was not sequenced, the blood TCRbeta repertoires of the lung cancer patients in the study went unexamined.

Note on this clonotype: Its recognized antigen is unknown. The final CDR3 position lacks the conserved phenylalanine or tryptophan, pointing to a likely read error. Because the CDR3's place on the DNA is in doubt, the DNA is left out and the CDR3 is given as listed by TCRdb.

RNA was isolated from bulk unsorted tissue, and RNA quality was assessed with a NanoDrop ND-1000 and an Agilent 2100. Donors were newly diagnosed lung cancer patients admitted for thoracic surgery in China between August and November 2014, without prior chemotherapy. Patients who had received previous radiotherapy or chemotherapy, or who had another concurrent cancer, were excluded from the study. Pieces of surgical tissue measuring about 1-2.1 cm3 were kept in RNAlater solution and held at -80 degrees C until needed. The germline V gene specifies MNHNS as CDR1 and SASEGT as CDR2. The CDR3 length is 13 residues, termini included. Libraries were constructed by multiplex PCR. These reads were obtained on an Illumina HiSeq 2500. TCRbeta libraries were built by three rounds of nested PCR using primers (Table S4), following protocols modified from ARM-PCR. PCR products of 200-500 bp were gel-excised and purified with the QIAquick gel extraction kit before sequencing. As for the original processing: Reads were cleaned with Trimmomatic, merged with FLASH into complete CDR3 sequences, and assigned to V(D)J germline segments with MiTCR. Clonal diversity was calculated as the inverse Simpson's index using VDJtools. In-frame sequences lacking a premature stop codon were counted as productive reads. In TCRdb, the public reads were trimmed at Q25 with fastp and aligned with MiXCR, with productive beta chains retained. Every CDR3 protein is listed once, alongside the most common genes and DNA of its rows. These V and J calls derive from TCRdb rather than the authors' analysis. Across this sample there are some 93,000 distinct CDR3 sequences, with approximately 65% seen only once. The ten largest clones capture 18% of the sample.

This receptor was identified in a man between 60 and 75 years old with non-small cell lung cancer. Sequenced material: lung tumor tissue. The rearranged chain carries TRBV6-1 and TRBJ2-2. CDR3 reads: CASSGIVFWELFL.